The 5 T cell receptor beta chains reported below all come from one sample, sequenced in a study of monozygotic twins with inflammatory bowel disease. TCRdb reprocessed the 5' RACE reads and keeps a single row for each CDR3 protein, giving no DNA. The table for this sample gives 150,000 to 200,000 distinct CDR3 sequences. The sample was blood. The receptors shown here come from a human donor with ulcerative colitis or Crohn's disease, or a healthy co-twin of an affected twin (not recorded which).

The CDR3 region is CASRIWGQGDEQFF. The J gene is TRBJ2-1, the V gene TRBV3-1; TCRdb's D call, TRBD1, is unchecked because there is no DNA. The germline V gene has CDR1 LGHDT and CDR2 YNNKEL (reference sequence). The CDR3 consists of 14 residues.

The V call is TRBV20-1, the J call TRBJ2-5. From germline, CDR1 is DFQATT and CDR2 SNEGSKA (reference sequence). CDR3 length equals 13 residues. CDR3 region: CSVKGFYQETQYF.

V is TRBV27 and J is TRBJ2-4; the TCRdb call, TRBD2, lacks DNA for checking. CDR1 and CDR2 from the germline V gene are MNHEY and SMNVEV (reference sequence). The CDR3 contains 17 residues. The CDR3 protein is CASSLRGSFRAKNIQYF.

The rearrangement uses TRBV5-1 and TRBJ2-5; TCRdb proposes TRBD1, but this gene call is untestable without DNA. Germline V lookup: CDR1 SGHRS, CDR2 YFSETQ. The CDR3 runs to 17 residues. The CDR3 sequence is CASSLTPGAQGKETQYF.

The J gene is TRBJ2-2, the V gene TRBV7-9; the TCRdb call, TRBD2, lacks DNA for checking. Germline V lookup: CDR1 SEHNR, CDR2 FQNEAQ (reference sequence). This CDR3 spans 17 amino acids. This chain's CDR3 is CASSSQPGTVNTGELFF.